The T cell receptor (beta chain) under discussion was sequenced for a study of T cells after yellow fever vaccination. Background on the study: The fractions with low cell numbers were processed using SMART-Seq v4 Ultra Low Input. Overall study results and limits: Detected again after the booster were most primary-vaccination clones, at 96% CD4 and about 89% CD8. Peak timing came faster in the weaker secondary response, day 5 versus 15.

This clonotype appeared a few times. Its specificity is unknown. It was through 5'RACE template switching that TCR cDNA was made, with a universal primer site and UMIs added. Using its own MiXCR run on the 5' RACE reads, TCRdb lists one record per CDR3 protein. The sample has approximately 580,000 distinct CDR3 sequences; around a sixth are singletons. The CDR3 sequence is 15 residues long. Germline CDR1 DFQATT, CDR2 SNEGSKA (reference sequence). The V and J ends lost 3 bases and 8 bases, in that order; junction bases with no gene match: 9. The receptor was isolated from a man younger than 35 who received the YFV17D yellow fever vaccine. The chain uses TRBV20-1 and TRBJ2-3, with TRBD2 identical over 12 bases. Material: PBMCs, obtained less than 6 days after the first yellow fever vaccination. CDR3 loop: CSASSLAGGLPTQYF. CDR3 nucleotides: TGCAGTGCTAGTTCCCTAGCGGGGGGGCTCCCTACGCAGTATTTT.